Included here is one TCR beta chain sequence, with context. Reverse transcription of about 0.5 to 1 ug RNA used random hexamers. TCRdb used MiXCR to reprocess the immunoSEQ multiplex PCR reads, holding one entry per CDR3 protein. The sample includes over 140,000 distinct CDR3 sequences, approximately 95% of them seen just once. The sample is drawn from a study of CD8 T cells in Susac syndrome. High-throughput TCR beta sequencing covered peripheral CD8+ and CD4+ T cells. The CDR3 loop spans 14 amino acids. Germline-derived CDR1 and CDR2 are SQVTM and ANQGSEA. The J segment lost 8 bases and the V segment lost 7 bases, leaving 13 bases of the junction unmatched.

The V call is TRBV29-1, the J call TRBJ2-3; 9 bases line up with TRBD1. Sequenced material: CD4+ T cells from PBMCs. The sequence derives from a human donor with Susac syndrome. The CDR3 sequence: CSDRTGVDFGTQYF. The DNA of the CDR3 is TGCAGCGATAGGACAGGGGTTGATTTTGGTACGCAGTATTTT.